This entry lists 29 T cell receptor beta chains sequenced from one sample in a study of blood T cell repertoires in COVID-19. The repertoire was sequenced with immunoSEQ multiplex PCR; TCRdb's copy has only in-frame clones and lacks some. Here the sample spans a few hundred thousand clones, roughly 85% being singletons. The source material was PBMCs or T cells enriched from blood (not recorded which). The receptors come from a man aged 25 to 40 who had recovered from COVID-19.

This chain links TRBV3-1 (or the pseudogene TRBV3-2) with TRBJ1-6, with D tentatively TRBD1 (6 bases). The CDR3 spans 15 residues. The V end lost 1 base, the J end lost 8 bases, and 12 bases lay between the germline ends. In germline, CDR1 is LGHDT, CDR2 YNNKEL (reference sequence). The CDR3 DNA follows: TGTGCCAGCAGCCAAGGACAGGCCCTCGATTCACCCCTCCACTTT. Amino acid sequence: CASSQGQALDSPLHF.

This clone turned up a few times. This chain's CDR3 is CASSEAQALTGELFF. The CDR3 region has the DNA TGTGCCAGCAGTGAAGCCCAGGCATTAACCGGGGAGCTGTTTTTT. This chain uses TRBV2 with TRBJ2-2, with D unclear. Germline loops: CDR1 SNHLY, CDR2 FYNNEI. V shed 0 bases and J shed 5 bases, with 10 bases lying between them. This CDR3 has 15 amino acids.

This clone was seen only a few times. The J gene is TRBJ2-1, the V gene TRBV5-1; maybe TRBD2 (5 bases). The germline CDR1 and CDR2 sequences are SGHRS and YFSETQ. V was trimmed by 4 bases and J by 0 bases, leaving 11 bases between them. The CDR3 runs 15 residues. CDR3 protein: CASSPGLGSYNEQFF. In DNA form, the CDR3 reads TGCGCCAGCAGCCCAGGACTGGGCTCCTACAATGAGCAGTTCTTC.

This clone was counted a single time. The chain couples TRBV5-8 to TRBJ1-6; 9 nucleotides align to TRBD1. J was trimmed by 8 bases and V by 5 bases; bases with no gene match: 5. The length of the CDR3 is 14 residues. The germline V gene encodes CDR1 SGHTS and CDR2 YDEGEE. CDR3 amino acids: CASRPGQGYSPLHF. DNA for the CDR3: TGTGCCAGCAGACCCGGACAGGGGTATTCACCCCTCCACTTT. Together with reference TRBV5-8 and TRBJ1-6, the CDR3 gives the full variable domain: EAGVTQSPTHLIKTRGQQATLRCSPISGHTSVYWYQQALGLGLQFLLWYDEGEERNRGNFPPRFSGRQFPNYSSELNVNALELEDSALYLCASRPGQGYSPLHFGNGTRLTVT.

The gene calls are TRBV18 and TRBJ2-7; 11 nucleotides agree with TRBD2. V trimming: 3 bases; J trimming: 1 base; junction bases outside the gene matches: 5. The CDR3 runs 16 residues. The germline V gene encodes CDR1 KGHSH and CDR2 LQKENI. This chain's CDR3 is CASSPQTSGASYEQYF. The CDR3 DNA is TGTGCCAGCTCACCGCAGACTAGCGGGGCATCCTACGAGCAGTACTTC.

The chain employs TRBV10-2 and TRBJ2-5, with 10 nucleotides matching TRBD2. The CDR3 has 16 residues. Germline CDR1 and CDR2: WSHSY and SAAADI. The ends lost 0 bases at V and 5 bases at J; junction bases unmatched: 6. The CDR3 here is CASSESRTSGDETQYF. Here the CDR3 DNA reads TGCGCCAGCAGTGAGTCCCGGACTAGCGGTGATGAGACCCAGTACTTC.

A word on this clone: This specimen includes other DNA sequences encoding the same CDR3. The chain recombines TRBV6-5 with TRBJ1-1; 7 positions match TRBD1. This CDR3 is built from 14 residues. Germline-derived CDR1 and CDR2 are MNHEY and SVGAGI. V was clipped by 6 bases and J by 1 base; unmatched bases: 5. This CDR3 is CASRTGTANTEAFF. Here the CDR3 DNA reads TGTGCCAGCAGAACAGGGACAGCGAACACTGAAGCTTTCTTT.

J is TRBJ2-5 and V is TRBV5-1; D may be TRBD1 (6 bases). The CDR3 runs to 19 residues. Trimming left V 2 bases short and J 0 bases short, with 23 bases between. CDR1 SGHRS and CDR2 YFSETQ come from the germline V gene. This chain's CDR3 is CASSFPQGQPIGYQETQYF. The DNA of the CDR3 is TGCGCCAGCAGCTTCCCGCAGGGGCAGCCGATAGGCTACCAAGAGACCCAGTACTTC.

The chain recombines TRBV5-4 with TRBJ1-6; 9 bases align to TRBD1. Germline loops: CDR1 SGHNT, CDR2 YYREEE (reference sequence). CDR3 length: 14 amino acids. V shed 2 bases, J shed 10 bases, and the junction held 4 bases outside the gene matches. In DNA form, the CDR3 reads TGTGCCAGCAGCTTAGGACAGGGGCCCTCACCCCTCCACTTT. Translation gives CASSLGQGPSPLHF.

The CDR3 sequence: CASSSVVQGGNEQFF. The CDR3 bases are TGTGCCAGCAGCTCAGTCGTACAGGGAGGGAATGAGCAGTTCTTC. V usage is TRBV11-2 and J usage is TRBJ2-1, with a weak D call TRBD2 (7 bases). CDR3 length equals 15 residues. Germline loops: CDR1 SGHAT, CDR2 FQNNGV. Trimming stripped 4 bases from V and 7 bases from J, with 17 bases between.

In its sample, this clone was seen once. CDR3 sequence reads: CASRRSGTPTQGYTF. DNA for the CDR3: TGTGCCAGCAGGCGGTCCGGGACACCCACCCAGGGCTACACCTTC. The J gene is TRBJ1-2, the V gene TRBV27; tentatively, D is TRBD1 (6 bases). The V gene lost 6 bases and the J gene lost 8 bases, with 22 bases spanning the gap. The CDR3 has 15 amino acids. The germline V gene encodes CDR1 MNHEY and CDR2 SMNVEV (reference sequence).

The chain links TRBV13 to TRBJ1-1, with 12 bases lining up with TRBD1. Germline assignment: CDR1 PRHDT and CDR2 FYEKMQ (reference sequence). Trimming took 4 bases from V and 11 from J; bases not matched to a gene: 11. CDR3 length: 15 residues. CDR3 coding DNA: TGTGCCAGCAGCTCCTTGGGACAGGGGGCTAGGAAGGCTTTCTTT. The encoded protein is CASSSLGQGARKAFF.

This clone was recorded once. The J gene is TRBJ2-2, the V gene TRBV29-1; 9 bases line up with TRBD1. The trim removed 4 bases at V and 6 bases at J, leaving 0 bases unmatched. Germline lookup yields CDR1 SQVTM and CDR2 ANQGSEA. This CDR3 spans 12 amino acids. The CDR3 DNA reads TGCAGCGTTGGACAGGGGGCCGGGGAGCTGTTTTTT. Its protein is CSVGQGAGELFF.

In this sample, this clone turned up a few times. This sample includes further DNA sequences coding for the same CDR3. This chain uses TRBV7-9 with TRBJ1-4; no definite D call. Trimming shortened V by 1 base and J by 2 bases, and 8 bases separated the two germline ends. Per germline, CDR1 SEHNR and CDR2 FQNEAQ (reference sequence). This CDR3 has 15 residues. The CDR3 DNA is TGTGCCAGCAGCTTAGAAACCGGTACTAATGAAAAACTGTTTTTT. Translating gives CASSLETGTNEKLFF.

The rearrangement uses TRBV5-1 and TRBJ1-1; 7 bases map to TRBD1. With 4 bases clipped from V and 3 bases from J, the junction kept 3 bases outside the gene matches. The CDR3 totals 13 residues. CDR1 SGHRS and CDR2 YFSETQ come from the germline V gene. CDR3 bases: TGCGCCAGCAGCAGGGGGCGCGACACTGAAGCTTTCTTT. Its translation is CASSRGRDTEAFF.

The chain is built from TRBV5-4 and TRBJ1-2; unclear D gene. CDR1 and CDR2 from the germline V gene are SGHNT and YYREEE (reference sequence). The CDR3 sequence is 14 residues long. V lost 0 bases and J lost 6, with 12 bases in between. CDR3 bases: TGTGCCAGCAGCTTGGACCAAATCGGTAATGGCTACACCTTC. Amino acids: CASSLDQIGNGYTF. The variable domain in full, with the rest retrieved from reference TRBV5-4 and TRBJ1-2, is ETGVTQSPTHLIKTRGQQVTLRCSSQSGHNTVSWYQQALGQGPQFIFQYYREEENGRGNFPPRFSGLQFPNYSSELNVNALELDDSALYLCASSLDQIGNGYTFGSGTRLTVV.

J is TRBJ2-7 and V is TRBV5-6; tentatively, D is TRBD1 (5 bases). V was shortened by 0 bases and J by 9 bases, with 19 bases between the two germline ends. This CDR3 spans 15 amino acids. Germline V CDR1 and CDR2: SGHDT, YYEEEE. The chain's CDR3 is CASSLAKVKNQGQYF. CDR3 nucleotide sequence: TGTGCCAGCAGCTTGGCCAAGGTGAAGAACCAGGGGCAGTACTTC.

The genes are TRBV24-1 and TRBJ2-1; no firm D call. The V and J ends lost 3 bases and 5 bases respectively, with 10 bases between them. This CDR3 has 14 amino acids. Germline loops: CDR1 KGHDR, CDR2 SFDVKD. This chain's CDR3 is CATSDPSHNNEQFF. Here the CDR3 DNA reads TGTGCCACCAGTGATCCTAGTCACAACAATGAGCAGTTCTTC.

This clone showed up many times. CDR3 sequence (DNA): TGTGCCAGCTCACTGGGGGCTCGGTATAATTCACCCCTCCACTTT. Translating it yields CASSLGARYNSPLHF. This chain uses TRBV18 with TRBJ1-6, with a possible D match to TRBD1 (6 bases). The CDR3 sequence is 15 residues long. The germline V gene has CDR1 KGHSH and CDR2 LQKENI. Deletions cut 4 bases from V and 4 bases from J, with 11 bases between.

V and J are TRBV30 and TRBJ1-3; no firm D call. Trimming removed 1 base at V and 2 bases at J, with 9 bases between. Per germline, CDR1 GTSNPN and CDR2 SVGIG (reference sequence). This CDR3 contains 14 residues. CDR3 bases: TGTGCCTGGAGTGCGACAACAGCTGGAAACACCATATATTTT. Protein: CAWSATTAGNTIYF.

The chain carries TRBV19 and TRBJ2-3; 7 nucleotides line up with TRBD1. Germline V gives CDR1 LNHDA, CDR2 SQIVND (reference sequence). V was clipped by 6 bases and J by 2 bases; unmatched bases: 11. CDR3 size: 16 residues. CDR3 residues: CASSSGVQGPTDTQYF. The CDR3 coding sequence is TGTGCCAGTAGCTCAGGGGTACAGGGGCCCACAGATACGCAGTATTTT.

This chain uses TRBV11-2 with TRBJ1-2; D unresolved. The CDR3 totals 16 residues. V lost 7 bases to trimming and J lost 0 bases, with 18 bases between them. Germline V gene lookup returns CDR1 SGHAT and CDR2 FQNNGV. CDR3 sequence: CASTAGLSGTNYGYTF. The CDR3 DNA is TGTGCCAGCACGGCGGGCCTTAGTGGGACTAACTATGGCTACACCTTC.

Only a few counts were recorded for this clone. This chain connects TRBV9 to TRBJ2-2; the D gene is possibly TRBD2 (6 bases). V lost 0 bases, J lost 3 bases, and 6 bases lay in between. This CDR3 contains 14 residues. In germline, CDR1 is SGDLS, CDR2 YYNGEE. The CDR3: CASSVAGDTGELFF. As DNA, the CDR3 is TGTGCCAGCAGCGTAGCGGGGGACACCGGGGAGCTGTTTTTT.

This chain joins TRBV2 and TRBJ1-5; D ambiguous. The V and J ends lost 4 bases and 0 bases respectively, with 10 bases between them. The CDR3 loop spans 15 amino acids. Germline V lookup: CDR1 SNHLY, CDR2 FYNNEI. The CDR3: CASSGVTYSNQPQHF. DNA of the CDR3: TGTGCCAGCAGTGGAGTGACTTATAGCAATCAGCCCCAGCATTTT.

The CDR3 is CASGLQRSGGNANTGELFF. The CDR3 DNA is TGTGCTAGTGGTCTTCAGAGGAGCGGGGGAAACGCGAACACCGGGGAGCTGTTTTTT. The chain combines TRBV12-5 with TRBJ2-2, with 8 bases identical to TRBD2. In germline, CDR1 is LGHNT, CDR2 FRNRAP. V was clipped by 5 bases and J by 0 bases; unmatched bases: 14. The length of the CDR3 is 19 residues.

V is TRBV5-6 and J is TRBJ1-1; 11 bases fit TRBD1. CDR3 length: 14 residues. J was trimmed by 11 bases and V by 4 bases; bases with no gene match: 10. Germline V gene sequence: CDR1 SGHDT, CDR2 YYEEEE. The CDR3 protein is CASSPGQGAAVAFF. Written as DNA, the CDR3 is TGTGCCAGCAGCCCAGGACAGGGGGCTGCGGTTGCTTTCTTT.

The rearrangement uses TRBV3-1 (or the pseudogene TRBV3-2) and TRBJ1-5; D ambiguous. CDR3 length equals 15 residues. With 0 bases removed from V and 0 bases from J, the gap between germline ends came to 6 bases. Per germline, CDR1 LGHDT and CDR2 YNNKEL (reference sequence). CDR3 loop: CASSQDSRSNQPQHF. CDR3 nucleotide sequence: TGTGCCAGCAGCCAAGATAGCCGTAGCAATCAGCCCCAGCATTTT.

The chain links TRBV19 to TRBJ2-3; D perhaps matches TRBD2 (6 bases). V shed 10 bases and J shed 0 bases, with 17 bases lying between them. This CDR3 is built from 15 residues. In germline, CDR1 is LNHDA, CDR2 SQIVND (reference sequence). CDR3 sequence: CATHAVGGSTDTQYF. The CDR3 coding sequence is TGTGCCACTCACGCGGTGGGGGGAAGCACAGATACGCAGTATTTT.

The CDR3 reads CASKGEGGAFF. The DNA for the CDR3 is TGTGCCAGCAAGGGGGAAGGTGGGGCTTTCTTT. The gene calls are TRBV2 and TRBJ1-1; TRBD1 might be the D (6 bases). Trimming took off 7 bases at V and 11 bases at J, with 14 bases between the two ends. CDR3 length equals 11 residues. Germline values: CDR1 SNHLY, CDR2 FYNNEI.